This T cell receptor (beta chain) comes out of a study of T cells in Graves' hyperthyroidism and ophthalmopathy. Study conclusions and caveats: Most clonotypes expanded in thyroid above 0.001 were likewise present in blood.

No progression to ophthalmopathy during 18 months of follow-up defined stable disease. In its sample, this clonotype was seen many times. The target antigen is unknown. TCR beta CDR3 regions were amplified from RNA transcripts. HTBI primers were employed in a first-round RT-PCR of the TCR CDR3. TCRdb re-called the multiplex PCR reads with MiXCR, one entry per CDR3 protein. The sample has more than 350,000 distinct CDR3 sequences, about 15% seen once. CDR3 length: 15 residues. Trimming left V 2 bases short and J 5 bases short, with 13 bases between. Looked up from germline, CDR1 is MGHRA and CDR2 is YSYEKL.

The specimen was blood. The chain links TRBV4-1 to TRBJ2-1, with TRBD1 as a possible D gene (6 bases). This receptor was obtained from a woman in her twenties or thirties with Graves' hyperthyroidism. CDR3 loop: CASSQNLDSNNEQFF. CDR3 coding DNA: TGCGCCAGCAGCCAAAACTTGGACAGCAACAATGAGCAGTTCTTC.